Listed here are 27 T cell receptor beta chains from one sample, sequenced in a study of blood T cell repertoires in COVID-19. Sequencing was performed with immunoSEQ multiplex PCR; in TCRdb, only in-frame clones are kept and a portion is missing. This sample has about 190,000 clones; over 80% occur once, and the top ten carry 7.8%. The sequenced material came from peripheral blood. These receptors originate from a woman aged 60-70 years with COVID-19, enrolled during active disease.

This chain connects TRBV6-1 to TRBJ1-5; 8 bases are shared with TRBD1. Germline V gene data show CDR1 as MNHNS and CDR2 as SASEGT. The CDR3 is 14 residues long. With V trimmed by 10 bases and J by 0 bases, 5 bases remained unmatched. For the CDR3, the DNA is TGTGCCACCCGGACAGGGTCTAGCAATCAGCCCCAGCATTTT. Translating gives CATRTGSSNQPQHF.

In this sample, this clone turned up once. The rearrangement uses TRBV6-2 or TRBV6-3 and TRBJ1-2, with a possible D match to TRBD1 (6 bases). Germline V lookup: CDR1 MNHEY, CDR2 SVGEGT. The CDR3 has 14 residues. V gave up 2 bases and J gave up 7 bases, with 14 bases separating them. CDR3 bases: TGTGCCAGCAGTTACACGGACAGCAACCGTGGCTACACCTTC. Its protein is CASSYTDSNRGYTF.

The genes are TRBV28 and TRBJ1-1; TRBD1 agrees at 8 bases. J gave up 4 bases and V 3 bases, and 7 bases lay outside the gene matches. This CDR3 spans 15 amino acids. Germline V gene lookup returns CDR1 MDHEN and CDR2 SYDVKM. CDR3 sequence (DNA): TGTGCCAGCAGTTTCCAGGGGGCGGAGGGCACTGAAGCTTTCTTT. This translates into CASSFQGAEGTEAFF.

This rearrangement joins TRBV7-3 to TRBJ1-1; 7 bases agree with TRBD1. The CDR3 spans 12 residues. V dropped 2 bases and J dropped 11; count of bases not matched to a gene: 5. Germline CDR1 reads SGHTA; CDR2 reads FQGTGA. The CDR3 nucleotides read TGTGCCAGCAGCTTAGGCAGGGGGAATGCTTTCTTT. Its translation is CASSLGRGNAFF.

The V and J genes are TRBV18 and TRBJ1-1; TRBD1 aligns across 8 bases. The CDR3 runs to 15 residues. Trimming at V came to 4 bases and at J to 3 bases, leaving 7 bases not matched to a gene. Germline loops: CDR1 KGHSH, CDR2 LQKENI. CDR3 nucleotides: TGTGCCAGCTCACGAATTGGACAGGGAGACACTGAAGCTTTCTTT. Translating it yields CASSRIGQGDTEAFF.

This clone was detected once. This rearrangement joins TRBV7-2 to TRBJ2-5; D possibly corresponds to TRBD2 (6 bases). Germline V gives CDR1 SGHTA, CDR2 FQGNSA. The CDR3 spans 17 residues. The germline V and J ends were trimmed by 5 bases and 5 bases, with 24 bases remaining between them. The DNA of the CDR3 is TGTGCCAGCAGCCGTTTAGGGTCATCGGGAGTTCAGGAGACCCAGTACTTC. It yields the protein CASSRLGSSGVQETQYF. The entire variable domain, with the rest obtained from reference TRBV7-2 and TRBJ2-5, is as follows: GAGVSQSPSNKVTEKGKDVELRCDPISGHTALYWYRQSLGQGLEFLIYFQGNSAPDKSGLPSDRFSAERTGGSVSTLTIQRTQQEDSAVYLCASSRLGSSGVQETQYFGPGTRLLVL.

Concerning this clone: This specimen includes other DNA sequences encoding the same CDR3. This chain connects TRBV7-2 to TRBJ1-4; D gene unclear. Germline V gene sequence: CDR1 SGHTA, CDR2 FQGNSA. V lost 1 base and J lost 5, with 8 bases in between. The CDR3 covers 14 residues. In DNA form, the CDR3 reads TGTGCCAGCAGCTTAGATCGGGGAAATGAAAAACTGTTTTTT. Protein sequence: CASSLDRGNEKLFF.

This chain joins TRBV29-1 and TRBJ1-2; 7 positions match TRBD1. From germline, CDR1 is SQVTM and CDR2 ANQGSEA. The CDR3 totals 13 residues. Unmatched junction bases numbered 4, after V lost 3 bases and J lost 3 bases. Here the CDR3 DNA reads TGCAGCGTTGACCACAGGGGCGACTATGGCTACACCTTC. Translation gives CSVDHRGDYGYTF.

This clone appeared once. The chain carries TRBV28 and TRBJ1-6; 7 bases are a match to TRBD1. Per germline, CDR1 MDHEN and CDR2 SYDVKM. This CDR3 has 18 residues. The ends lost 6 bases at V and 7 bases at J; junction bases unmatched: 18. CDR3 sequence: CASSPDKTSGGWNSPLHF. Written as DNA, the CDR3 is TGTGCCAGCAGCCCGGATAAAACCTCAGGGGGTTGGAATTCACCCCTCCACTTT.

The chain carries TRBV6-5 and TRBJ2-1; the D is unclear. Looked up from germline, CDR1 is MNHEY and CDR2 is SVGAGI. This CDR3 comprises 14 residues. V was cut by 4 bases and J by 4 bases, with 11 bases left in between. The CDR3 nucleotides read TGTGCCAGCAGTTCCTCGACACATTACAATGAGCAGTTCTTC. This codes for CASSSSTHYNEQFF.

The chain joins TRBV2 to TRBJ1-3; D gene unclear. CDR1 is SNHLY, CDR2 FYNNEI, per germline. The CDR3 extends over 13 amino acids. The ends were cut back, 9 bases at V and 0 bases at J, with 9 bases in the middle. The CDR3 reads CASCFSSGNTIYF. The DNA for the CDR3 is TGTGCCAGTTGTTTTAGCTCTGGAAACACCATATATTTT.

The chain links TRBV28 to TRBJ2-2, with TRBD2 as a possible D gene (5 bases). CDR3 size: 15 residues. Trimming pared 7 bases from V and 4 bases from J, leaving 16 bases between. Germline CDR1 and CDR2: MDHEN and SYDVKM. CDR3 residues: CASTIKPGSTGELFF. For the CDR3, the DNA is TGTGCCAGCACCATCAAGCCGGGGTCCACCGGGGAGCTGTTTTTT.

This clone appeared a single time. This chain uses TRBV11-3 with TRBJ2-2; a possible D gene is TRBD1 (5 bases). CDR1 and CDR2 (germline): SGHNT, YENEEA. The CDR3 is 16 amino acids. V dropped 5 bases and J dropped 1 base, with 14 bases sitting between them. CDR3 amino acids: CASSIDRRRNTGELFF. Written as DNA, the CDR3 is TGTGCCAGCAGCATCGACAGACGGCGGAACACCGGGGAGCTGTTTTTT.

The J gene is TRBJ2-1, the V gene TRBV7-8, with 8 bases matching TRBD2. V was pared by 5 bases and J by 5 bases, with 5 bases of the junction left unmatched. CDR1 and CDR2 from the germline V gene are SGHVS and FQNEAQ. CDR3 length: 14 residues. The CDR3 here is CASSPGLAHNEQFF. DNA for the CDR3: TGTGCCAGCAGCCCCGGACTAGCCCACAATGAGCAGTTCTTC.

In its sample, this clone was seen a few times. The CDR3 DNA sequence: TGTGCCAGTAGTACCCAGGGGTTTGGCTACACCTTC. Protein product: CASSTQGFGYTF. This chain uses TRBV19 with TRBJ1-2, with D maybe TRBD1 (6 bases). CDR1 and CDR2 from the germline V gene are LNHDA and SQIVND (reference sequence). There are 12 residues in the CDR3. V dropped 4 bases and J dropped 7 bases, with 10 bases sitting between them.

J is TRBJ2-4 and V is TRBV3-1 (or the pseudogene TRBV3-2); 11 nucleotides agree with TRBD1. CDR1 is LGHDT and CDR2 is YNNKEL in the germline V gene (reference sequence). The CDR3 is 15 residues long. The trim removed 3 bases at V and 3 bases at J, leaving 1 base unmatched. The CDR3 nucleotides are TGTGCCAGCAGCCAGGGACAGGGGGTCAAAAACATTCAGTACTTC. Translation gives CASSQGQGVKNIQYF.

This sequence joins TRBV7-2 and TRBJ2-1, with 8 bases aligning to TRBD1. The V segment lost 5 bases and the J segment 7 bases; nucleotides outside the gene matches: 10. The V gene's germline CDR1 is SGHTA and CDR2 FQGNSA. The CDR3 runs to 15 residues. For the CDR3, the DNA is TGTGCCAGCAGCGTCGGACAGGGACCCTCTAATGAGCAGTTCTTC. It codes for CASSVGQGPSNEQFF. Filled out from reference TRBV7-2 and TRBJ2-1, the complete variable domain reads GAGVSQSPSNKVTEKGKDVELRCDPISGHTALYWYRQSLGQGLEFLIYFQGNSAPDKSGLPSDRFSAERTGGSVSTLTIQRTQQEDSAVYLCASSVGQGPSNEQFFGPGTRLTVL.

V and J are TRBV7-2 and TRBJ2-4, with D possibly matching TRBD2 (6 bases). V gave up 1 base and J gave up 6 bases, with 16 bases separating them. Germline assignment: CDR1 SGHTA and CDR2 FQGNSA. There are 16 residues in the CDR3. The CDR3 is CASSLVGGVQGNIQYF. The CDR3 DNA is TGTGCCAGCAGCTTAGTAGGAGGGGTCCAGGGAAACATTCAGTACTTC. Using reference TRBV7-2 and TRBJ2-4 for the parts outside the CDR3, the full variable domain is GAGVSQSPSNKVTEKGKDVELRCDPISGHTALYWYRQSLGQGLEFLIYFQGNSAPDKSGLPSDRFSAERTGGSVSTLTIQRTQQEDSAVYLCASSLVGGVQGNIQYFGAGTRLSVL.

This clone occurred a few times. The chain recombines TRBV11-2 with TRBJ2-3; 16 positions agree with TRBD2. J lost 5 bases, V lost 5 bases, and 10 bases had no gene match. Looked up from germline, CDR1 is SGHAT and CDR2 is FQNNGV. This CDR3 has 18 amino acids. The CDR3 coding sequence is TGTGCCAGCAGCCCCCCGGGACTAGCGGGGGGGGATGGAGATACGCAGTATTTT. It yields the protein CASSPPGLAGGDGDTQYF.

The chain combines TRBV7-3 with TRBJ2-3; 8 nucleotides agree with TRBD1. Trimming took 4 bases from V and 5 from J; bases not matched to a gene: 5. Germline V gene lookup returns CDR1 SGHTA and CDR2 FQGTGA. The CDR3 runs 14 residues. CDR3 in DNA: TGTGCCAGCAGCTCACAGGGGGTTGAAGATACGCAGTATTTT. It is translated as CASSSQGVEDTQYF.

This clone showed up just a few times. This chain uses TRBV10-1 with TRBJ2-1; 8 nucleotides align to TRBD2. This CDR3 has 14 residues. Germline V gives CDR1 WNHNN, CDR2 SYGVQD (reference sequence). Trimming cost V 6 bases and J 7 bases; bases outside gene matches: 8. CDR3 sequence reads: CASSVSGGRNEQFF. The DNA of the CDR3 is TGCGCCAGCAGCGTCAGCGGGGGCCGAAATGAGCAGTTCTTC.

Only a few counts were recorded for this clone. The genes are TRBV18 and TRBJ2-2, with D possibly being TRBD2 (6 bases). V lost 3 bases and J lost 5, with 16 bases in between. This CDR3 spans 16 amino acids. Germline values: CDR1 KGHSH, CDR2 LQKENI. CDR3: CASSPRGSEITGELFF. The CDR3 DNA reads TGTGCCAGCTCACCGCGGGGCTCCGAGATAACCGGGGAGCTGTTTTTT. Based on the CDR3 plus reference TRBV18 and TRBJ2-2, the full variable domain is NAGVMQNPRHLVRRRGQEARLRCSPMKGHSHVYWYRQLPEEGLKFMVYLQKENIIDESGMPKERFSAEFPKEGPSILRIQQVVRGDSAAYFCASSPRGSEITGELFFGEGSRLTVL.

The V call is TRBV19, the J call TRBJ1-5; D might be TRBD1 (5 bases). This CDR3 region has 16 residues. The V and J ends lost 6 bases and 4 bases respectively, with 19 bases between them. Germline CDR1 LNHDA, CDR2 SQIVND (reference sequence). For the CDR3, the DNA is TGTGCCAGTAGAAAGAGGCAGGGCGAGTTGAATCAGCCCCAGCATTTT. It is translated as CASRKRQGELNQPQHF.

This chain connects TRBV3-1 (or the pseudogene TRBV3-2) to TRBJ1-2; TRBD1 matches at 8 bases. The V segment lost 4 bases and the J segment 7 bases; nucleotides outside the gene matches: 5. The germline gives CDR1 LGHDT, CDR2 YNNKEL (reference sequence). This CDR3 contains 13 residues. CDR3 loop: CASSPGQGGGYTF. The CDR3 DNA reads TGTGCCAGCAGCCCAGGACAGGGCGGTGGCTACACCTTC.

The rearrangement joins TRBV30 to TRBJ2-7; D might be TRBD2 (5 bases). V lost 4 bases, J lost 6 bases, and 10 bases lay in between. The CDR3 is 11 amino acids. CDR1 GTSNPN and CDR2 SVGIG come from the germline V gene (reference sequence). The CDR3 here is CAWTTGSEQYF. CDR3 DNA sequence: TGTGCCTGGACGACGGGGAGCGAGCAGTACTTC.

This clone was recorded once. V gene TRBV7-8 combines with J gene TRBJ2-1, with 11 bases fitting TRBD2. After removal of 5 bases from V and 13 bases from J, the junction contained 7 bases not matched to a gene. From germline, CDR1 is SGHVS and CDR2 FQNEAQ. The CDR3 has 13 residues. CDR3 DNA sequence: TGTGCCAGCAGCCCACGACTAGCGGGATTACAGTTCTTC. Translation: CASSPRLAGLQFF.

This chain connects TRBV11-2 to TRBJ2-3; perhaps TRBD2 as D (7 bases). The CDR3 is 15 residues long. Germline assignment: CDR1 SGHAT and CDR2 FQNNGV. The V gene lost 3 bases and the J gene lost 0 bases, with 10 bases spanning the gap. The CDR3 reads CASSLAGASTDTQYF. The CDR3 DNA reads as TGTGCCAGCAGCTTGGCGGGGGCAAGCACAGATACGCAGTATTTT.